The next 27 T cell receptor beta chains were all read from a single sample in a study of spatial heterogeneity in lung cancer. Each CDR3 protein is one row after TCRdb ran MiXCR on the 5' RACE reads. The data contain more than 80,000 distinct CDR3 sequences, roughly 12% of them singletons. Time point of the sample: sample taken at primary tumor resection. This material consisted of PBMCs, taken at surgery. All receptors derive from a male donor with early-stage non-small cell lung cancer.

V usage is TRBV7-2 and J usage is TRBJ2-7; D call uncertain. V was shortened by 4 bases and J by 5 bases, with 9 bases between the two germline ends. Germline lookup yields CDR1 SGHTA and CDR2 FQGNSA. The CDR3 sequence is 12 residues long. CDR3 DNA sequence: TGTGCCAGCAGCTCCCCGCCCAACGAGCAGTACTTC. Translation: CASSSPPNEQYF.

V gene TRBV15 combines with J gene TRBJ2-5; D gene ambiguous. With 5 bases removed from V and 1 base from J, the gap between germline ends came to 11 bases. This CDR3 comprises 14 residues. The germline CDR1 and CDR2 sequences are LNHNV and YYDKDF (reference sequence). The CDR3 reads CATSVGKGQETQYF. The CDR3 DNA reads TGTGCCACCAGCGTGGGGAAGGGCCAAGAGACCCAGTACTTC.

The chain is built from TRBV7-8 and TRBJ2-5; a possible D gene is TRBD1 (6 bases). V dropped 10 bases and J dropped 2 bases, with 26 bases sitting between them. The CDR3 covers 17 residues. Germline CDR1 reads SGHVS; CDR2 reads FQNEAQ. Here the CDR3 DNA reads TGTGCCACCGTTCAGGGACACACCGTAAATTCACAAGAGACCCAGTACTTC. Protein product: CATVQGHTVNSQETQYF. Variable domain in full (rest from reference TRBV7-8 and TRBJ2-5): GAGVSQSPRYKVAKRGQDVALRCDPISGHVSLFWYQQALGQGPEFLTYFQNEAQLDKSGLPSDRFFAERPEGSVSTLKIQRTQQEDSAVYLCATVQGHTVNSQETQYFGPGTRLLVL.

This clonotype was observed a handful of times. The junction differs from germline at one of its ends, possibly a read error. The gene calls are TRBV6-1 and TRBJ1-1, with 7 bases that match TRBD1. The CDR3 has 13 residues. Germline V CDR1 and CDR2: MNHNS, SASEGT. CDR3 sequence reads: CASSPTGNAEAFF. The CDR3 DNA is TGTGCCAGCAGTCCGACAGGGAACGCTGAAGCTTTCTTT.

The chain recombines TRBV20-1 with TRBJ2-2, with 8 positions matching TRBD2. Germline lookup yields CDR1 DFQATT and CDR2 SNEGSKA (reference sequence). V dropped 7 bases and J dropped 4; count of bases not matched to a gene: 8. The CDR3 has 14 amino acids. The CDR3 nucleotides are TGCAGTGTCATGGGACTAGGCGGCACCGGGGAGCTGTTTTTT. Amino acids: CSVMGLGGTGELFF.

This clonotype appeared many times. The gene calls are TRBV12-3 or TRBV12-4 and TRBJ2-3, with D perhaps matching TRBD2 (5 bases). The germline V and J ends were trimmed by 2 bases and 1 base, with 7 bases remaining between them. The CDR3 loop spans 14 amino acids. Here the CDR3 reads CASSLRAGTDTQYF. For the CDR3, the DNA is TGTGCCAGCAGTTTAAGAGCGGGCACAGATACGCAGTATTTT.

The chain employs TRBV4-2 and TRBJ2-1, with 8 bases that match TRBD2. Germline V gives CDR1 LGHNA, CDR2 YNFKEQ. The ends lost 6 bases at V and 6 bases at J; junction bases unmatched: 25. The CDR3 sequence is 20 residues long. CDR3 DNA sequence: TGTGCCAGCAGATATAGAGGGGGACTAGTACCCTTGGGTGGGGTCAATGAGCAGTTCTTC. Translated, it gives CASRYRGGLVPLGGVNEQFF.

This clonotype was observed a few times. This chain connects TRBV5-1 to TRBJ1-4; D is unresolved. CDR3 length: 14 residues. Germline-derived CDR1 and CDR2 are SGHRS and YFSETQ. V was clipped by 2 bases and J by 6 bases, with 11 bases between them. CDR3 region: CASSLGRYDEKLFF. The CDR3 region has the DNA TGCGCCAGCAGCTTAGGCAGGTACGATGAAAAACTGTTTTTT.

The rearrangement links TRBV11-1 to TRBJ2-3; weak D call: TRBD1 (6 bases). CDR1 SGHAT and CDR2 FQDESV come from the germline V gene (reference sequence). Trimming took off 5 bases at V and 1 base at J, with 16 bases between the two ends. This CDR3 comprises 16 residues. The CDR3 sequence: CASSRRQAPGTDTQYF. CDR3 sequence (DNA): TGTGCCAGCAGCCGCCGACAGGCCCCTGGCACAGATACGCAGTATTTT.

This clonotype was observed at least ten times. The genes are TRBV20-1 and TRBJ2-1; TRBD2 matches 8 bases. Germline V lookup: CDR1 DFQATT, CDR2 SNEGSKA (reference sequence). Trimming removed 0 bases from V and 0 bases from J; junction bases left unmatched: 16. The CDR3 consists of 20 residues. The CDR3 nucleotides are TGCAGTGCTAGAGATCTTGATAGCGGGAACGACTACAGCTCCTACAATGAGCAGTTCTTC. As protein: CSARDLDSGNDYSSYNEQFF.

The CDR3 spells CASSRSVMNTEAFF. In nucleotides, the CDR3 is TGTGCCAGCAGCAGGTCAGTCATGAACACTGAAGCTTTCTTT. The J gene is TRBJ1-1, the V gene TRBV12-3 or TRBV12-4; D is ambiguous. Trimming took 6 bases from V and 0 from J, leaving 11 bases between them. CDR3 length: 14 residues.

The chain has TRBV13 and TRBJ2-7; 11 nucleotides agree with TRBD1. Germline loops: CDR1 PRHDT, CDR2 FYEKMQ (reference sequence). After removal of 4 bases from V and 3 bases from J, the junction contained 8 bases not matched to a gene. CDR3 length: 16 residues. CDR3 nucleotide sequence: TGTGCCAGCAGCTCCTCACGGGACAGGGGGGACTACGAGCAGTACTTC. Protein product: CASSSSRDRGDYEQYF.

The chain couples TRBV6-1 to TRBJ2-1, with 10 nucleotides matching TRBD2. CDR3 size: 13 residues. Germline CDR1 and CDR2: MNHNS and SASEGT. V shed 7 bases, J shed 6 bases, and the junction held 3 bases outside the gene matches. The CDR3: CASTSGGGNEQFF. The CDR3 DNA reads TGTGCCAGCACTAGCGGGGGAGGCAATGAGCAGTTCTTC.

Ten or more counts support this clonotype. V usage is TRBV20-1 and J usage is TRBJ2-3; 9 nucleotides agree with TRBD2. V shed 4 bases and J 7 bases; nucleotides not matched to a gene: 12. The germline CDR1 and CDR2 sequences are DFQATT and SNEGSKA (reference sequence). The CDR3 is 15 residues long. The CDR3 spells CSAIKPGLARNTQYF. CDR3 coding DNA: TGCAGTGCTATAAAACCGGGACTAGCCCGTAATACGCAGTATTTT.

This clonotype was detected ten times or more. This rearrangement joins TRBV28 to TRBJ2-1, with no clear D. Germline V gene sequence: CDR1 MDHEN, CDR2 SYDVKM. The V end was cut by 5 bases, the J end by 3 bases, with 11 bases between. CDR3 length equals 14 residues. CDR3 sequence reads: CASSVPSLYNEQFF. CDR3 DNA: TGTGCCAGCAGTGTCCCCTCCCTCTACAATGAGCAGTTCTTC.

This CDR3 is CASSKNGTEYNEQFF. The DNA of the CDR3 is TGTGCCAGCAGCAAGAACGGGACTGAATACAATGAGCAGTTCTTC. The chain joins TRBV21-1 to TRBJ2-1; TRBD2, the D gene given by the table, was not confirmed from the DNA. TRBV21-1 is designated a pseudogene. The length of the CDR3 is 15 residues.

Worth noting for this clonotype: The junction departs from germline at one end; a sequencing error may be responsible. The V call is TRBV29-1, the J call TRBJ1-2; D might be TRBD1 (6 bases). Germline CDR1 is SQVTM and CDR2 is ANQGSEA. The CDR3 is 13 residues long. CDR3 in DNA: TGCAGCGTAGAAGGGGGACAAGTATATGGCTACACCTTC. It codes for CSVEGGQVYGYTF.

This clonotype was seen more than once but under ten times. This rearrangement joins TRBV5-4 to TRBJ1-1; 7 nucleotides match TRBD1. Germline CDR1 SGHNT, CDR2 YYREEE (reference sequence). V shed 0 bases, J shed 1 base, and the junction held 6 bases outside the gene matches. The CDR3 is 16 residues long. CDR3 nucleotides: TGTGCCAGCAGCTTGGCGCGGGACAGCGGGAACACTGAAGCTTTCTTT. It is translated as CASSLARDSGNTEAFF.

The gene calls are TRBV9 and TRBJ1-4; 11 nucleotides match TRBD1. V shed 4 bases, J shed 1 base, and the junction held 6 bases outside the gene matches. The CDR3 length is 17 residues. Germline CDR1 and CDR2: SGDLS and YYNGEE. The CDR3 DNA follows: TGTGCCAGCAGCTCCCGGACAGGGGGCATAACTAATGAAAAACTGTTTTTT. Translating gives CASSSRTGGITNEKLFF.

This clonotype has at least ten counts. The chain is built from TRBV11-1 and TRBJ2-5; the D call may be TRBD1 or TRBD2 (5 bases each). CDR1 SGHAT and CDR2 FQDESV come from the germline V gene (reference sequence). Trimming stripped 5 bases from V and 3 bases from J, with 10 bases between. The CDR3 covers 13 residues. CDR3 in amino acids: CASSRDGKETQYF. DNA of the CDR3: TGTGCCAGCAGCCGGGACGGAAAAGAGACCCAGTACTTC.

The chain couples TRBV12-3 or TRBV12-4 to TRBJ2-7, with 8 bases aligning to TRBD2. The CDR3 loop spans 13 amino acids. Unmatched junction bases numbered 7, after V lost 5 bases and J lost 7 bases. The CDR3 DNA is TGTGCCAGCAGTCCACTAGCGGCGGGTGAGCAGTACTTC. It codes for CASSPLAAGEQYF.

This chain uses TRBV7-2 with TRBJ2-3, with D perhaps TRBD2 (6 bases). The CDR3 is 16 residues long. Germline lookup yields CDR1 SGHTA and CDR2 FQGNSA. V was trimmed by 1 base and J by 4 bases, leaving 15 bases between them. The CDR3 loop is CASSLESGGGADTQYF. Here the CDR3 DNA reads TGTGCCAGCAGCTTAGAATCCGGGGGAGGTGCAGATACGCAGTATTTT. Looking up the rest from reference TRBV7-2 and TRBJ2-3 gives the full variable domain: GAGVSQSPSNKVTEKGKDVELRCDPISGHTALYWYRQSLGQGLEFLIYFQGNSAPDKSGLPSDRFSAERTGGSVSTLTIQRTQQEDSAVYLCASSLESGGGADTQYFGPGTRLTVL.

At least ten counts were recorded for this clonotype. The chain is built from TRBV20-1 and TRBJ1-5; unclear D gene. CDR3 length: 13 residues. V lost 2 bases and J lost 3, with 8 bases in between. The germline gives CDR1 DFQATT, CDR2 SNEGSKA (reference sequence). The CDR3 DNA follows: TGCAGTGCTAGAAGTACCCTCAATCAGCCCCAGCATTTT. It codes for CSARSTLNQPQHF.

This clonotype has more than one count but fewer than ten. The chain employs TRBV29-1 and TRBJ2-7; 9 bases match TRBD1. This CDR3 comprises 11 residues. Losses at the gene ends were 5 bases for V and 6 bases for J; bases not matched to a gene: 2. Per germline, CDR1 SQVTM and CDR2 ANQGSEA. The CDR3 bases are TGCAGCGTTCGACAGGGGGGCGAGCAGTACTTC. Protein product: CSVRQGGEQYF.

This rearrangement joins TRBV14 to TRBJ2-3; 11 bases are shared with TRBD1. CDR1 and CDR2 from the germline V gene are SGHDN and FVKESK. This CDR3 spans 15 amino acids. The ends lost 3 bases at V and 4 bases at J; junction bases unmatched: 3. The CDR3: CASSQDRGRSDTQYF. The CDR3 nucleotides read TGTGCCAGCAGCCAGGACAGGGGGCGGTCAGATACGCAGTATTTT.

This clonotype has at least ten counts. The chain uses TRBV3-1 and TRBJ2-6; no firm D call. V was shortened by 3 bases and J by 0 bases, with 6 bases between the two germline ends. This CDR3 spans 15 amino acids. Germline V gene lookup returns CDR1 LGHDT and CDR2 YNNKEL (reference sequence). CDR3 nucleotides: TGTGCCAGCAGCCACCTTTTCTCTGGGGCCAACGTCCTGACTTTC. Protein sequence: CASSHLFSGANVLTF.

This clonotype has a count of ten or more. The chain has TRBV7-2 and TRBJ2-6, with D perhaps matching TRBD2 (6 bases). Between the trimmed V and J ends, which lost 5 bases and 4 bases, there was a span of 18 bases. This CDR3 is built from 17 residues. Germline loops: CDR1 SGHTA, CDR2 FQGNSA. The CDR3 nucleotides read TGTGCCAGCAGCCGACTTGGAGGGGCTACGGGGGCCAACGTCCTGACTTTC. The encoded protein is CASSRLGGATGANVLTF. Supplemented by reference TRBV7-2 and TRBJ2-6, the full variable domain reads GAGVSQSPSNKVTEKGKDVELRCDPISGHTALYWYRQSLGQGLEFLIYFQGNSAPDKSGLPSDRFSAERTGGSVSTLTIQRTQQEDSAVYLCASSRLGGATGANVLTFGAGSRLTVL.